These 31 T cell receptor beta chains were sequenced from one sample in a study of T cells in Graves' hyperthyroidism and ophthalmopathy. Using RNA transcripts as the source, TCR beta CDR3 regions were amplified. The primer set for the first-round RT-PCR of the TCR CDR3 was HTBI. TCRdb reprocessed the multiplex PCR reads with MiXCR, giving one entry per CDR3 protein. The sample carries approximately 320,000 distinct CDR3 sequences, about 15% recorded once. The sample was blood. These receptors originate from a man between 25 and 39 years old with Graves' hyperthyroidism.

This clonotype was recorded a few times. The rearrangement joins TRBV12-5 to TRBJ2-1, with a possible D match to TRBD2 (6 bases). This CDR3 region has 13 residues. V was clipped by 4 bases and J by 7 bases, with 11 bases between them. CDR1 is LGHNT, CDR2 FRNRAP, per germline. CDR3 residues: CASGSGLWNEQFF. As DNA, the CDR3 is TGTGCTAGTGGTTCGGGACTCTGGAATGAGCAGTTCTTC.

This clonotype was counted ten times or more. This chain uses TRBV6-1 with TRBJ2-3; D remains unclear. The germline CDR1 and CDR2 sequences are MNHNS and SASEGT. Trimming left V 4 bases short and J 6 bases short, with 14 bases between. The CDR3 has 14 amino acids. CDR3 sequence (DNA): TGTGCCAGCAGTGGTCCGACTCTATCGGATACGCAGTATTTT. Translating gives CASSGPTLSDTQYF.

This clonotype has at least ten counts. The chain links TRBV12-3 or TRBV12-4 to TRBJ2-3; TRBD2 matches at 10 bases. J lost 0 bases, V lost 1 base, and 7 bases had no gene match. The CDR3 consists of 18 residues. The CDR3 DNA is TGTGCCAGCAGTTTAGGTAGCGGGAGGCCCCCAAGCACAGATACGCAGTATTTT. This gives the protein CASSLGSGRPPSTDTQYF.

In the case of this clonotype: An end of the junction does not agree with germline; a read error may underlie this. The chain joins TRBV12-3 or TRBV12-4 to TRBJ2-1; TRBD1 matches at 10 bases. This CDR3 has 11 residues. The DNA for the CDR3 is TGTGCCAGCAGTTCCGGGACAGGGGACATCTTC. This encodes CASSSGTGDIF.

Regarding this clonotype: A read error may explain this, as a much larger clone is one base away. Here the CDR3 reads CASSLRTALETPYF. The CDR3 DNA is TGTGCCAGCAGCTTAAGGACCGCCTTAGAGACCCCGTACTTC. The J gene is TRBJ2-5, the V gene TRBV5-6, with D unresolved. Germline V gene lookup returns CDR1 SGHDT and CDR2 YYEEEE. The CDR3 consists of 14 residues.

As regards this clonotype: A read error may be the cause here, since a much bigger clone is one base away. This chain links TRBV2 with TRBJ1-5; TRBD1 aligns across 7 bases. V shed 6 bases, J shed 9 bases, and the junction held 11 bases outside the gene matches. The CDR3 totals 14 residues. The germline V gene encodes CDR1 SNHLY and CDR2 FYNNEI. DNA of the CDR3: TGTGCCAGCAGGGCAACAGGGGCAGTATGGCCCCAGCATTTT. Protein sequence: CASRATGAVWPQHF.

Turning to this clonotype: Possible read error: a much larger clone is one base away. The chain employs TRBV27 and TRBJ2-7; 7 bases agree with TRBD1. The germline gives CDR1 MNHEY, CDR2 SMNVEV (reference sequence). The CDR3 is 14 residues long. As DNA, the CDR3 is TGTGCCAGCAGACGCTCAGGGGGAATCTACGAGCTGTACTTC. Translation gives CASRRSGGIYELYF.

This clonotype was seen a handful of times. The chain couples TRBV27 to TRBJ2-7; D gene unclear. This CDR3 has 14 residues. The germline CDR1 and CDR2 sequences are MNHEY and SMNVEV (reference sequence). Between the trimmed V and J ends, which lost 2 bases and 1 base, there was a span of 9 bases. CDR3 protein: CASSLAVQSYEQYF. The CDR3 region has the DNA TGTGCCAGCAGTTTAGCAGTTCAATCCTACGAGCAGTACTTC.

The chain combines TRBV14 with TRBJ2-2, with a possible D match to TRBD1 (6 bases). V was cut by 0 bases and J by 1 base, with 12 bases left in between. The CDR3 is made up of 17 amino acids. CDR1 is SGHDN, CDR2 FVKESK, per germline. CDR3: CASSQEYRALNTGELFF. CDR3 DNA sequence: TGTGCCAGCAGCCAAGAGTACAGGGCGCTGAACACCGGGGAGCTGTTTTTT.

This clonotype was observed a handful of times. The chain joins TRBV6-4 to TRBJ2-7; D not resolved. The germline V gene has CDR1 MRHNA and CDR2 SNTAGT. This CDR3 has 15 residues. Trimming pared 4 bases from V and 0 bases from J, leaving 13 bases between. CDR3 loop: CASSVFPVSSYEQYF. DNA of the CDR3: TGTGCCAGCAGTGTCTTTCCTGTAAGCTCCTACGAGCAGTACTTC.

Many counts were recorded for this clonotype. The chain employs TRBV5-6 and TRBJ2-5, with D perhaps matching TRBD1 (6 bases). Looked up from germline, CDR1 is SGHDT and CDR2 is YYEEEE. Deletions cut 5 bases from V and 4 bases from J, with 12 bases between. This CDR3 has 13 residues. The CDR3: CASSTGSGETQYF. In DNA, the CDR3 is TGTGCCAGCAGTACAGGGTCAGGAGAGACCCAGTACTTC.

This clonotype was observed at least ten times. The CDR3 DNA follows: TGTGCCAGCAGTATTGGACAGGGGGCGCGAGAGCAGTACTTC. Protein sequence: CASSIGQGAREQYF. The chain carries TRBV12-3 or TRBV12-4 and TRBJ2-7, with 11 bases lining up with TRBD1. The CDR3 loop spans 14 amino acids. Trimming removed 5 bases from V and 7 bases from J; junction bases left unmatched: 7.

The genes are TRBV7-9 and TRBJ1-4; a possible D gene is TRBD1 (6 bases). V was pared by 2 bases and J by 4 bases, with 20 bases between. The CDR3 contains 18 residues. CDR1 SEHNR and CDR2 FQNEAQ come from the germline V gene (reference sequence). In DNA, the CDR3 is TGTGCCAGCAGCTTATATCCCCAGGGAAGGGGGAGTAATGAAAAACTGTTTTTT. Amino acid sequence: CASSLYPQGRGSNEKLFF.

This clonotype was seen ten or more times. The chain joins TRBV11-1 to TRBJ2-7; D gene uncertain. Germline V gene sequence: CDR1 SGHAT, CDR2 FQDESV (reference sequence). V was pared by 10 bases and J by 5 bases, with 21 bases between. The CDR3 is 14 amino acids. CDR3 nucleotide sequence: TGTGCCATCCTAAGAGGCGGTTCGGCGGACGAGCAGTACTTC. Encoded protein: CAILRGGSADEQYF.

Notes on this clonotype: A much larger clone sits a single nucleotide away, making a read error possible. This chain links TRBV2 with TRBJ2-7; D gene ambiguous. Trimming took 10 bases from V and 3 from J, leaving 19 bases between them. This CDR3 has 14 residues. The germline CDR1 and CDR2 sequences are SNHLY and FYNNEI. CDR3 residues: CANSRQGPLYEQYF. The CDR3 bases are TGTGCCAACAGCAGACAAGGCCCCCTCTACGAGCAGTACTTC. The variable domain in full, completed from reference TRBV2 and TRBJ2-7, reads EPEVTQTPSHQVTQMGQEVILRCVPISNHLYFYWYRQILGQKVEFLVSFYNNEISEKSEIFDDQFSVERPDGSNFTLKIRSTKLEDSAMYFCANSRQGPLYEQYFGPGTRLTVT.

This clonotype was detected only a few times. The J gene is TRBJ1-1, the V gene TRBV12-3 or TRBV12-4, with D possibly matching TRBD1 (6 bases). Trimming removed 7 bases from V and 8 bases from J, with 14 bases in between. The CDR3 is 12 residues long. In DNA form, the CDR3 reads TGTGCCAGCAAGGGGGGAGGACAGGAAGCTTTCTTT. This translates into CASKGGGQEAFF.

The table lists this clonotype with a few counts. The J gene is TRBJ2-2, the V gene TRBV20-1, with TRBD1 matching 9 bases. Germline V gives CDR1 DFQATT, CDR2 SNEGSKA (reference sequence). This CDR3 is built from 14 residues. The V gene end was trimmed by 6 bases and the J gene end by 3 bases; junction bases not matched to a gene: 5. The CDR3 nucleotides are TGCAGTGCCCTCGGACAGGGGTACACCGGGGAGCTGTTTTTT. Translating it yields CSALGQGYTGELFF.

The chain employs TRBV7-3 and TRBJ2-1, with D uncertain. The germline V gene encodes CDR1 SGHTA and CDR2 FQGTGA. The CDR3 extends over 11 amino acids. Trimming took off 6 bases at V and 9 bases at J, with 9 bases between the two ends. CDR3 protein: CASSQFGEQFF. In DNA, the CDR3 is TGTGCCAGCAGTCAGTTTGGTGAGCAGTTCTTC. Variable domain in full (rest from reference TRBV7-3 and TRBJ2-1): GAGVSQTPSNKVTEKGKYVELRCDPISGHTALYWYRQSLGQGPEFLIYFQGTGAADDSGLPNDRFFAVRPEGSVSTLKIQRTERGDSAVYLCASSQFGEQFFGPGTRLTVL.

This clonotype was detected ten times or more. The chain couples TRBV18 to TRBJ1-1, with D perhaps matching TRBD1 (6 bases). Trimming left V 3 bases short and J 4 bases short, with 9 bases between. CDR1 is KGHSH and CDR2 is LQKENI in the germline V gene. The CDR3 spans 13 residues. The CDR3 here is CASSPDRSTEAFF. DNA of the CDR3: TGTGCCAGCTCACCCGACAGGAGCACTGAAGCTTTCTTT.

This clonotype was seen a few times. The V and J genes are TRBV19 and TRBJ1-4; no firm D call. The germline V gene encodes CDR1 LNHDA and CDR2 SQIVND (reference sequence). The CDR3 covers 16 residues. V lost 7 bases, J lost 6 bases, and 21 bases lay in between. The CDR3 nucleotides read TGTGCCAGTAACGGCGGAAGGGAGGCGGACCATGAAAAACTGTTTTTT. This sequence encodes CASNGGREADHEKLFF.

This clonotype came up many times. This sequence joins TRBV10-2 and TRBJ2-7, with no clear D. V was trimmed by 0 bases and J by 2 bases, leaving 14 bases between them. The V gene's germline CDR1 is WSHSY and CDR2 SAAADI. The CDR3 spans 16 residues. CDR3 coding DNA: TGCGCCAGCAGTGAGTCTCGTGGTATTTTGGCCTACGAGCAGTACTTC. Protein sequence: CASSESRGILAYEQYF.

This chain links TRBV11-2 with TRBJ2-7; D uncertain. The CDR3 is 14 residues long. Germline V lookup: CDR1 SGHAT, CDR2 FQNNGV. Deletions cut 2 bases from V and 2 bases from J, with 10 bases between. The CDR3 spells CASSLIRVPYEQYF. In nucleotides, the CDR3 is TGTGCCAGCAGCTTAATTCGGGTCCCCTACGAGCAGTACTTC.

In this sample, this clonotype turned up a few times. The chain employs TRBV6-1 and TRBJ2-1; TRBD2 might be the D (5 bases). The germline CDR1 and CDR2 sequences are MNHNS and SASEGT. Trimming shortened V by 5 bases and J by 6 bases, and 23 bases separated the two germline ends. This CDR3 contains 17 residues. CDR3 amino acids: CASSLYVGSRNGNEQFF. The CDR3 DNA sequence: TGTGCCAGCAGTTTATACGTGGGGAGCAGGAATGGCAATGAGCAGTTCTTC.

Worth noting for this clonotype: Just one base apart from a much larger clone, this may be a read error. The chain has TRBV5-1 and TRBJ2-7, with D possibly being TRBD1 (6 bases). The V gene lost 2 bases and the J gene lost 7 bases, with 19 bases spanning the gap. This CDR3 contains 15 residues. The germline V gene has CDR1 SGHRS and CDR2 YFSETQ. CDR3 DNA sequence: TGCGCCAGCAGCTTCCTGGGGGCAGGGCCTCGGGAGCAGTACTTC. This translates into CASSFLGAGPREQYF.

This clonotype was seen at least ten times. The chain recombines TRBV12-3 or TRBV12-4 with TRBJ2-1; 8 nucleotides line up with TRBD2. The trim removed 11 bases at V and 4 bases at J, leaving 10 bases unmatched. The CDR3 spans 14 residues. As DNA, the CDR3 is TGTGCCTGCCAGGAAGGCGGGAGGTACAATGAGCAGTTCTTC. It codes for CACQEGGRYNEQFF.

This clonotype was found many times. The J gene is TRBJ2-3, the V gene TRBV6-1; maybe TRBD2 (6 bases). Trimming removed 1 base from V and 5 bases from J, with 10 bases in between. Germline values: CDR1 MNHNS, CDR2 SASEGT. This CDR3 has 14 amino acids. The chain's CDR3 is CASSEVSGLDTQYF. CDR3 nucleotide sequence: TGTGCCAGCAGTGAAGTTAGCGGCTTAGATACGCAGTATTTT.

The V call is TRBV29-1, the J call TRBJ2-7; a possible D gene is TRBD2 (6 bases). Germline V gene lookup returns CDR1 SQVTM and CDR2 ANQGSEA. The V end was cut by 6 bases, the J end by 1 base, with 16 bases between. CDR3 length equals 14 residues. The CDR3 loop reads CSVEGGPPSYEQYF. CDR3 nucleotides: TGCAGCGTCGAGGGAGGTCCCCCTTCCTACGAGCAGTACTTC.

This clonotype has only a few counts. V and J are TRBV6-5 and TRBJ1-1; D ambiguous. Per germline, CDR1 MNHEY and CDR2 SVGAGI. CDR3 size: 13 residues. V was shortened by 0 bases and J by 7 bases, with 9 bases between the two germline ends. The DNA of the CDR3 is TGTGCCAGCAGTTACTCATCCGGGAGTGAAGCTTTCTTT. This codes for CASSYSSGSEAFF.

The rearrangement links TRBV20-1 to TRBJ1-5, with D perhaps matching TRBD1 (5 bases). Germline CDR1 reads DFQATT; CDR2 reads SNEGSKA (reference sequence). CDR3 length equals 17 residues. Trimming shortened V by 1 base and J by 2 bases, and 18 bases separated the two germline ends. CDR3 DNA sequence: TGCAGTGCTAGAGCGGGAGGGTGGATGGGGGGCAATCAGCCCCAGCATTTT. Translated: CSARAGGWMGGNQPQHF.

This clonotype has at least ten counts. The J gene is TRBJ1-1, the V gene TRBV11-2; D is undetermined. Germline-derived CDR1 and CDR2 are SGHAT and FQNNGV. Trimming removed 5 bases from V and 5 bases from J, with 6 bases in between. The CDR3 sequence is 11 residues long. CDR3 sequence (DNA): TGTGCCAGCAGCCCGGAGACTGAAGCTTTCTTT. Its translation is CASSPETEAFF.

The chain employs TRBV7-8 and TRBJ2-7; no clear D. The length of the CDR3 is 13 residues. CDR1 and CDR2 (germline): SGHVS, FQNEAQ. With 6 bases removed from V and 0 bases from J, the gap between germline ends came to 9 bases. The CDR3 DNA reads TGTGCCAGCAGGCACGCCAACTCCTACGAGCAGTACTTC. Its translation: CASRHANSYEQYF. The full variable domain, rest sourced from reference TRBV7-8 and TRBJ2-7, is GAGVSQSPRYKVAKRGQDVALRCDPISGHVSLFWYQQALGQGPEFLTYFQNEAQLDKSGLPSDRFFAERPEGSVSTLKIQRTQQEDSAVYLCASRHANSYEQYFGPGTRLTVT.